One and the same sample provided the 22 T cell receptor beta chains below, sequenced in a study of shared clonotypes between healthy human individuals. The method was immunoSEQ multiplex PCR; TCRdb's version includes in-frame clones alone and lacks a portion of them. The repertoire includes about 2.2 million clones, around 93% of them detected once, and approximately 1.6% sits in the top ten. CD8 cells regarded as naive lacked CD45RO, were positively chosen for CCR7, and omitted terminally differentiated effector memory CD45RA+ cells. Sequencing used naive CD8+ T cells from PBMCs. The source is a man between 18 and 29 years old in good health. Some clones in this sample may be carry-over from other donors' samples.

The chain links TRBV9 to TRBJ2-7; no reliable D call. Germline V gives CDR1 SGDLS, CDR2 YYNGEE. The length of the CDR3 is 14 residues. Between the trimmed V and J ends, which lost 0 bases and 7 bases, there was a span of 14 bases. CDR3 amino acids: CASSVEGHPREQYF. Written as DNA, the CDR3 is TGTGCCAGCAGCGTAGAAGGCCACCCGAGAGAGCAGTACTTC.

This clone was seen once. V gene TRBV11-2 combines with J gene TRBJ2-7; 11 bases align to TRBD2. Trimming took 6 bases from V and 4 from J; bases not matched to a gene: 11. Per germline, CDR1 SGHAT and CDR2 FQNNGV. The CDR3 length is 16 residues. CDR3 protein: CASRSPLAGGPYEQYF. The CDR3 DNA is TGTGCCAGCAGATCACCCCTAGCGGGAGGCCCATACGAGCAGTACTTC.

This clone appeared a single time. This sequence joins TRBV4-3 and TRBJ1-4, with D unclear. The CDR3 has 16 amino acids. The V gene's germline CDR1 is LGHNA and CDR2 YSLEER. V was trimmed by 0 bases and J by 4 bases, leaving 12 bases between them. CDR3 residues: CASSQDLGGNNEKLFF. The CDR3 coding sequence is TGCGCCAGCAGCCAAGATCTAGGCGGGAATAATGAAAAACTGTTTTTT.

V is TRBV19 and J is TRBJ1-1, with a tentative D call TRBD1 (5 bases). The germline V and J ends were trimmed by 5 bases and 1 base, with 14 bases remaining between them. CDR1 LNHDA and CDR2 SQIVND come from the germline V gene (reference sequence). The CDR3 extends over 15 amino acids. Written as DNA, the CDR3 is TGTGCCAGTAGTGCCGCGTTGGGGGGGAACACTGAAGCTTTCTTT. Amino acid sequence: CASSAALGGNTEAFF.

The chain joins TRBV7-9 to TRBJ2-3; D not resolved. Germline CDR1 reads SEHNR; CDR2 reads FQNEAQ (reference sequence). The V and J ends lost 0 bases and 3 bases respectively, with 16 bases between them. The CDR3 length is 17 residues. The CDR3 DNA reads TGTGCCAGCAGCTTAGCTCCCTCGGACGTGGAGACAGATACGCAGTATTTT. Translation: CASSLAPSDVETDTQYF. The entire variable domain, with the rest obtained from reference TRBV7-9 and TRBJ2-3, is as follows: DTGVSQNPRHKITKRGQNVTFRCDPISEHNRLYWYRQTLGQGPEFLTYFQNEAQLEKSRLLSDRFSAERPKGSFSTLEIQRTEQGDSAMYLCASSLAPSDVETDTQYFGPGTRLTVL.

Points on this clone: Other DNA sequences in this specimen translate into the identical CDR3. Written as DNA, the CDR3 is TGTGCCAGTAGTATAGCAGGGGATAGCTACGAGCAGTACTTC. Translation: CASSIAGDSYEQYF. The rearrangement joins TRBV19 to TRBJ2-7, with D possibly TRBD1 on 6 matching bases. V was shortened by 1 base and J by 3 bases, with 10 bases between the two germline ends. Per the germline V gene, CDR1 is LNHDA and CDR2 is SQIVND (reference sequence). CDR3 length equals 14 residues.

The V and J genes are TRBV7-3 and TRBJ1-2, with 9 bases fitting TRBD1. Germline CDR1 SGHTA, CDR2 FQGTGA. V trimming: 5 bases; J trimming: 3 bases; junction bases outside the gene matches: 7. This CDR3 is built from 15 residues. Here the CDR3 DNA reads TGTGCCAGCAGCCCGGGACAGGGTTCGCACTATGGCTACACCTTC. Translated: CASSPGQGSHYGYTF.

The rearrangement joins TRBV14 to TRBJ2-2; D is ambiguous. The germline gives CDR1 SGHDN, CDR2 FVKESK. CDR3 length: 16 residues. Trimming removed 0 bases at V and 6 bases at J, with 14 bases between. The CDR3 reads CASSQDRSGGPGELFF. In nucleotides, the CDR3 is TGTGCCAGCAGCCAAGATCGGTCCGGTGGGCCCGGGGAGCTGTTTTTT.

The chain recombines TRBV5-4 with TRBJ2-7; 7 bases are a match to TRBD1. The V gene's germline CDR1 is SGHNT and CDR2 YYREEE (reference sequence). The CDR3 has 14 residues. Losses at the gene ends were 5 bases for V and 1 base for J; bases not matched to a gene: 6. CDR3 nucleotide sequence: TGTGCCAGCAGTCGGGACAGTTCGTCCTACGAGCAGTACTTC. Residues: CASSRDSSSYEQYF.

This clone was counted between two and nine times. The chain joins TRBV18 to TRBJ1-4; 7 nucleotides match TRBD1. Per germline, CDR1 KGHSH and CDR2 LQKENI. The CDR3 covers 14 residues. V dropped 2 bases and J dropped 5; count of bases not matched to a gene: 2. In DNA form, the CDR3 reads TGTGCCAGCTCACCAGACAGGGAGAATGAAAAACTGTTTTTT. This translates into CASSPDRENEKLFF.

This chain links TRBV28 with TRBJ1-4; D is unclear. The CDR3 runs 15 residues. Germline CDR1 MDHEN, CDR2 SYDVKM. Trimming shortened V by 2 bases and J by 4 bases, and 11 bases separated the two germline ends. CDR3 sequence reads: CASSLPDIGNEKLFF. CDR3 coding DNA: TGTGCCAGCAGTTTACCAGACATAGGTAATGAAAAACTGTTTTTT.

V is TRBV2 and J is TRBJ2-7; 8 bases match TRBD1. The CDR3 extends over 14 amino acids. Germline CDR1 reads SNHLY; CDR2 reads FYNNEI. Germline trimming cut 2 bases from V and 4 bases from J; bases unmatched to any gene: 4. The CDR3 sequence: CASSEFGQGYEQYF. CDR3 bases: TGTGCCAGCAGTGAATTTGGACAGGGTTACGAGCAGTACTTC.

Comment on this clone: This same CDR3 is encoded by further DNA sequences in the sample. The V gene is TRBV7-7, the J gene TRBJ2-7; D unclear. The V gene lost 0 bases and the J gene lost 3 bases, with 6 bases spanning the gap. The CDR3 extends over 13 amino acids. CDR1 and CDR2 from the germline V gene are SSHAT and FNYEAQ (reference sequence). Here the CDR3 reads CASSLAAGYEQYF. CDR3 nucleotides: TGTGCCAGCAGCTTAGCGGCAGGCTACGAGCAGTACTTC.

This clone has just a few counts. The rearrangement joins TRBV27 to TRBJ1-1; 8 positions agree with TRBD1. Germline CDR1 and CDR2: MNHEY and SMNVEV (reference sequence). The V gene end was trimmed by 3 bases and the J gene end by 4 bases; junction bases not matched to a gene: 4. This CDR3 contains 14 residues. CDR3 coding DNA: TGTGCCAGCAGTTTTCAGGGGGCAGCCACTGAAGCTTTCTTT. It is translated as CASSFQGAATEAFF.

The V call is TRBV4-2, the J call TRBJ1-4; possible D gene TRBD1, 6 bases. The CDR3 contains 16 residues. V gave up 0 bases and J gave up 2 bases, with 10 bases separating them. Germline CDR1 and CDR2: LGHNA and YNFKEQ. CDR3: CASSQEGTGTNEKLFF. The CDR3 DNA reads TGTGCCAGCAGCCAAGAGGGCACAGGGACTAATGAAAAACTGTTTTTT.

The V gene is TRBV5-6, the J gene TRBJ1-5; D is unclear. Trimming removed 3 bases from V and 5 bases from J, with 12 bases in between. CDR3 length: 14 residues. Germline V CDR1 and CDR2: SGHDT, YYEEEE. The CDR3 sequence: CASSSGFGDQPQHF. The CDR3 DNA follows: TGTGCCAGCAGCTCGGGGTTCGGGGATCAGCCCCAGCATTTT.

The rearrangement uses TRBV6-6 and TRBJ1-2; D gene unclear. Trimming cost V 5 bases and J 4 bases, with 11 bases left between them. Germline values: CDR1 MNHNY, CDR2 SVGAGI (reference sequence). CDR3 length equals 13 residues. The CDR3 region has the DNA TGTGCCAGCAGTCCAATAGGCCCCTATGGCTACACCTTC. It specifies CASSPIGPYGYTF.

The genes are TRBV18 and TRBJ2-3; D is unclear. Trimming removed 3 bases at V and 4 bases at J, with 5 bases between. Germline V lookup: CDR1 KGHSH, CDR2 LQKENI. The CDR3 has 12 amino acids. In DNA, the CDR3 is TGTGCCAGCTCACCGCGAGCAGATACGCAGTATTTT. Amino acid sequence: CASSPRADTQYF.

This chain links TRBV4-1 with TRBJ1-1; D unclear. V dropped 0 bases and J dropped 4 bases, with 9 bases sitting between them. Germline values: CDR1 MGHRA, CDR2 YSYEKL. CDR3 length: 14 amino acids. The CDR3 protein is CASSQDVRSTEAFF. CDR3 DNA: TGCGCCAGCAGCCAAGATGTCAGGTCCACTGAAGCTTTCTTT.

The gene calls are TRBV15 and TRBJ1-1; 8 nucleotides agree with TRBD1. The V and J ends lost 5 bases and 6 bases, in that order; junction bases with no gene match: 8. The length of the CDR3 is 14 residues. Germline CDR1 and CDR2: LNHNV and YYDKDF (reference sequence). CDR3 in amino acids: CATSPRTGQAEAFF. As DNA, the CDR3 is TGTGCCACCAGCCCTCGGACAGGGCAGGCTGAAGCTTTCTTT.

The J gene is TRBJ1-5, the V gene TRBV19, with TRBD1 identical over 8 bases. Germline CDR1 reads LNHDA; CDR2 reads SQIVND (reference sequence). With V trimmed by 3 bases and J by 7 bases, 8 bases remained unmatched. This CDR3 has 15 residues. The CDR3 sequence is CASSIGQGAGQPQHF. The CDR3 DNA reads as TGTGCCAGTAGTATCGGCCAGGGGGCCGGGCAGCCCCAGCATTTT.

This clone was observed once. The chain carries TRBV15 and TRBJ2-1; D could derive from TRBD1 or TRBD2 (5 bases each). The V end was cut by 7 bases, the J end by 5 bases, with 18 bases between. The CDR3 loop spans 15 amino acids. Per germline, CDR1 LNHNV and CDR2 YYDKDF (reference sequence). This CDR3 reads CATTSSGHINNEQFF. CDR3 sequence (DNA): TGTGCCACCACTTCGTCGGGGCACATTAACAATGAGCAGTTCTTC.